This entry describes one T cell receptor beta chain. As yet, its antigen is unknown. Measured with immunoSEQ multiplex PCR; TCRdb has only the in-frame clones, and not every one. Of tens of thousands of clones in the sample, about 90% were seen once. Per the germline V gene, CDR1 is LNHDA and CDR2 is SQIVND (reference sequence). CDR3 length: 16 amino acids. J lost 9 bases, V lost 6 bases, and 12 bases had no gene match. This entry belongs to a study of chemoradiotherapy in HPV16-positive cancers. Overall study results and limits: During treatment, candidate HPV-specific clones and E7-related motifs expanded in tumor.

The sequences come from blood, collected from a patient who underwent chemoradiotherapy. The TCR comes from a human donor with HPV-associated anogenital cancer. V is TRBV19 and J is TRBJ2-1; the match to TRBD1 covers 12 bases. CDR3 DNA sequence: TGTGCCAGTAGCCACCTCCGGGACAGGGGGCGCGGTGAGCAGTTCTTC. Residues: CASSHLRDRGRGEQFF.